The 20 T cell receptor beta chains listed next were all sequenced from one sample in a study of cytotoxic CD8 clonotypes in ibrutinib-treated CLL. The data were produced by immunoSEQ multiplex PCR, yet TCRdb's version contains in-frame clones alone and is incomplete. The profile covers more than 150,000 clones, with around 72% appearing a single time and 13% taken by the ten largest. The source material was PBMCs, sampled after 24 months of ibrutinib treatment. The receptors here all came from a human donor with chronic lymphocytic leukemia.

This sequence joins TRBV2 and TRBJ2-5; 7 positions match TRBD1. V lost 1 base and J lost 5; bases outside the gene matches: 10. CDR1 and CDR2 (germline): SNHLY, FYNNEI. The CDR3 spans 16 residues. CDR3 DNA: TGTGCCAGCAGTGAAGTCTTGGCACAGGGGATGGAGACCCAGTACTTC. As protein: CASSEVLAQGMETQYF.

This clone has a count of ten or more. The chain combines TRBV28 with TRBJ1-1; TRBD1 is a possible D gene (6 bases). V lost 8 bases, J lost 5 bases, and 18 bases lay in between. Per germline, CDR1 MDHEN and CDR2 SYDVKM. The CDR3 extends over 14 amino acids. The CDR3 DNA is TGTGCCAGCCCCTCGGGGGGGCGCAGGACTGAAGCTTTCTTT. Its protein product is CASPSGGRRTEAFF.

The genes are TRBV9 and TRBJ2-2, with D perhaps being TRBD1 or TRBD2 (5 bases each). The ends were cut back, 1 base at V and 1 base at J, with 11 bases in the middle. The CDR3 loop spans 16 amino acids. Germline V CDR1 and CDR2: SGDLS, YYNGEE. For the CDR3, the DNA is TGTGCCAGCAGCGTACGGGGCGGAGAGAACACCGGGGAGCTGTTTTTT. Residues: CASSVRGGENTGELFF.

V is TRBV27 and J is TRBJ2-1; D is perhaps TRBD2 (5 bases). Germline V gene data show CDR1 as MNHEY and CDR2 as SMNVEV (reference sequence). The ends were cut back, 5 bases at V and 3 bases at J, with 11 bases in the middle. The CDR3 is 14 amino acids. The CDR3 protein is CASSPRGSYNEQFF. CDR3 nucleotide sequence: TGTGCCAGCAGTCCCCGTGGGAGCTACAATGAGCAGTTCTTC.

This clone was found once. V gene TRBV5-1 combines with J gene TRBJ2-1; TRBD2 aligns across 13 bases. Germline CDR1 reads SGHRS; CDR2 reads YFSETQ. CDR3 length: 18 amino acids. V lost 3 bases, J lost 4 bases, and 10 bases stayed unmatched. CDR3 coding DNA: TGCGCCAGCAGCTCCTTTCCACGGACTAGCGGGAGTTACAATGAGCAGTTCTTC. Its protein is CASSSFPRTSGSYNEQFF. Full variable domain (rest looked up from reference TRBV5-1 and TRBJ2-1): KAGVTQTPRYLIKTRGQQVTLSCSPISGHRSVSWYQQTPGQGLQFLFEYFSETQRNKGNFPGRFSGRQFSNSRSEMNVSTLELGDSALYLCASSSFPRTSGSYNEQFFGPGTRLTVL.

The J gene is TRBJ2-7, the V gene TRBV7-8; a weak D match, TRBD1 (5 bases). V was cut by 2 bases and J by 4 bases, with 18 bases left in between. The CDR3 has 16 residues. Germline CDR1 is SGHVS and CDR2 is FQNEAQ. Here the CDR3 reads CASSLSKGHGAYEQYF. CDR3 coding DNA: TGTGCCAGCAGCTTAAGTAAAGGACACGGCGCATACGAGCAGTACTTC.

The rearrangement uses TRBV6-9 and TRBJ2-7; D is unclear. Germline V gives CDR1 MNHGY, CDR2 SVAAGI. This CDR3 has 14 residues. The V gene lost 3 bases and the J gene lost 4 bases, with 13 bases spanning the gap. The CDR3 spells CASSYSRTVYEQYF. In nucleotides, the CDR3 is TGTGCCAGCAGTTACTCGCGGACCGTGTACGAGCAGTACTTC.

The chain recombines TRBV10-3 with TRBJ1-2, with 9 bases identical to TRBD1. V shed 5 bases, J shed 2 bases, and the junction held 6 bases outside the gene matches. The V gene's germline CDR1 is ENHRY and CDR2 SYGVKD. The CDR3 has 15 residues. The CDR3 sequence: CAISLRDRVNYGYTF. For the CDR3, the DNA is TGTGCCATCAGTTTAAGGGACAGGGTAAACTATGGCTACACCTTC.

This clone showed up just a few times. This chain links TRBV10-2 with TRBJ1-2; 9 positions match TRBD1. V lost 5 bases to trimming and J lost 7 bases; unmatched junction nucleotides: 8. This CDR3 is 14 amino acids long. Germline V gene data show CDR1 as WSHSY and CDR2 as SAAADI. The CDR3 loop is CASSFTGGAGGYTF. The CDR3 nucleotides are TGCGCCAGCAGTTTCACAGGGGGCGCGGGTGGCTACACCTTC.

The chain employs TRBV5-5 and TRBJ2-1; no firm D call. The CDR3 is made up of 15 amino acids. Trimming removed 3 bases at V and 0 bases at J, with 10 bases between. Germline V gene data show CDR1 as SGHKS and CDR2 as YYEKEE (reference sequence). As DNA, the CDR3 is TGTGCCAGCAGCTGGGAATTCGACTCCTACAATGAGCAGTTCTTC. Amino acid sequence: CASSWEFDSYNEQFF. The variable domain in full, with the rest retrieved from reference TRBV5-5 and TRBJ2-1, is DAGVTQSPTHLIKTRGQQVTLRCSPISGHKSVSWYQQVLGQGPQFIFQYYEKEERGRGNFPDRFSARQFPNYSSELNVNALLLGDSALYLCASSWEFDSYNEQFFGPGTRLTVL.

CDR3 sequence: CASMDPRGGYYEQYF. CDR3 DNA sequence: TGTGCCAGTATGGACCCCCGGGGGGGGTACTACGAGCAGTACTTC. The chain employs TRBV11-2 and TRBJ2-7; 8 bases align to TRBD2. Trimming removed 9 bases from V and 3 bases from J; junction bases left unmatched: 13. The CDR3 length is 15 residues. Germline CDR1 SGHAT, CDR2 FQNNGV.

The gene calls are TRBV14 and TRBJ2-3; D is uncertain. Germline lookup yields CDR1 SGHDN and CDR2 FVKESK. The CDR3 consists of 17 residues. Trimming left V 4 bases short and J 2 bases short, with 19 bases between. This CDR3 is CASSLDAETLLTDTQYF. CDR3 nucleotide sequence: TGTGCCAGCAGCCTAGACGCAGAGACGTTACTCACAGATACGCAGTATTTT.

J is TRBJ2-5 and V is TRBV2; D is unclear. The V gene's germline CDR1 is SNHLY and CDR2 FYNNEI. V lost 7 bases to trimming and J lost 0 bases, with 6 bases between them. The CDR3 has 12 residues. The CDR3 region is CASNPHQETQYF. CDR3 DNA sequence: TGTGCCAGCAACCCCCACCAAGAGACCCAGTACTTC.

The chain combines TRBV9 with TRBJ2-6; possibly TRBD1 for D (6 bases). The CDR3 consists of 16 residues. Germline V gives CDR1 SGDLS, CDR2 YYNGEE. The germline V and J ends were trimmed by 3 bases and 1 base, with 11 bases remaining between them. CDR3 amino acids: CASSALTGSGANVLTF. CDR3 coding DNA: TGTGCCAGCAGCGCCCTAACAGGGTCTGGGGCCAACGTCCTGACTTTC.

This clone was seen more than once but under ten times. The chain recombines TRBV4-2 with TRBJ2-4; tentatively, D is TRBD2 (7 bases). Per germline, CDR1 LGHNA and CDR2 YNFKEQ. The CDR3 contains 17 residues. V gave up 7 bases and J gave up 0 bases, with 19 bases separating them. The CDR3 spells CASTPGGHPRAKNIQYF. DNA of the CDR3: TGTGCCAGCACCCCCGGGGGGCACCCTAGAGCCAAAAACATTCAGTACTTC.

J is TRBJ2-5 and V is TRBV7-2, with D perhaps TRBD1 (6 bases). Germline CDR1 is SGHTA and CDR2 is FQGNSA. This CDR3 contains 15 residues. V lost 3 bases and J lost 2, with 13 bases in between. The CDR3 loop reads CASSFRGQKQETQYF. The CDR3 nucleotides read TGTGCCAGCAGCTTTAGAGGACAGAAACAAGAGACCCAGTACTTC. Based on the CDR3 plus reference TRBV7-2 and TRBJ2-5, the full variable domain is GAGVSQSPSNKVTEKGKDVELRCDPISGHTALYWYRQSLGQGLEFLIYFQGNSAPDKSGLPSDRFSAERTGGSVSTLTIQRTQQEDSAVYLCASSFRGQKQETQYFGPGTRLLVL.

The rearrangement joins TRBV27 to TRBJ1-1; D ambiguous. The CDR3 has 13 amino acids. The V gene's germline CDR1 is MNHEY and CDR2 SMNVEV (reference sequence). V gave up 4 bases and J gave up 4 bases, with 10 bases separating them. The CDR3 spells CASSSSGRTEAFF. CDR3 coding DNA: TGTGCCAGCAGTTCTTCAGGACGCACTGAAGCTTTCTTT.

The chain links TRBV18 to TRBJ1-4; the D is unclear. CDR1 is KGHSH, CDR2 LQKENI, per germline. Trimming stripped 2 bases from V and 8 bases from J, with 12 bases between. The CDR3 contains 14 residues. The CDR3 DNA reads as TGTGCCAGCTCACCAAACGGAGGGTACGAAAAACTGTTTTTT. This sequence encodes CASSPNGGYEKLFF.

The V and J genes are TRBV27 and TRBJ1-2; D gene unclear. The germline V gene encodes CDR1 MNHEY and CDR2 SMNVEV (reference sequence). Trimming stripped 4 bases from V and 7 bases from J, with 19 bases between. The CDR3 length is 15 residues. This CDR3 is CASSYIHSSNGGYTF. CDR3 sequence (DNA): TGTGCCAGCAGTTACATTCACAGCTCTAATGGTGGCTACACCTTC.

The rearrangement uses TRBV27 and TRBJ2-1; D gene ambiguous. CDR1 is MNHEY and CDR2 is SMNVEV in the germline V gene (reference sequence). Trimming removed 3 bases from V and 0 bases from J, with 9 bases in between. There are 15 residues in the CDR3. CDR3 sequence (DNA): TGTGCCAGCAGTTTCACTTCTAGCTCCTACAATGAGCAGTTCTTC. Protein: CASSFTSSSYNEQFF.